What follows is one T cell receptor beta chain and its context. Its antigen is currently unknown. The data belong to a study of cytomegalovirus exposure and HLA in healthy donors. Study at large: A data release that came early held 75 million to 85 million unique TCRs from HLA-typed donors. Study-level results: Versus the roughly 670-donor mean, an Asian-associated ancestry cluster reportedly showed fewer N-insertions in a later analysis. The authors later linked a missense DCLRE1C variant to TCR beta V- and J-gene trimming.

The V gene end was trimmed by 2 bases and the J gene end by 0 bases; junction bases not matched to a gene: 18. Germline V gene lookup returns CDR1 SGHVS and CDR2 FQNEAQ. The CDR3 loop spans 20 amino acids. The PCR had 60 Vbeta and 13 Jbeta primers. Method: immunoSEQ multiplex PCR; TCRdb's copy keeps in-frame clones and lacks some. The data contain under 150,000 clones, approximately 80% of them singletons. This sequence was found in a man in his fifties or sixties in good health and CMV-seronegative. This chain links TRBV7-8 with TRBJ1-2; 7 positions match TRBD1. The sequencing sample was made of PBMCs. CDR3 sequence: CASSLPGTEGSPTSNYGYTF. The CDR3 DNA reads TGTGCCAGCAGCTTACCCGGGACAGAAGGTTCTCCGACCTCTAACTATGGCTACACCTTC. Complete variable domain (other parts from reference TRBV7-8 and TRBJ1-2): GAGVSQSPRYKVAKRGQDVALRCDPISGHVSLFWYQQALGQGPEFLTYFQNEAQLDKSGLPSDRFFAERPEGSVSTLKIQRTQQEDSAVYLCASSLPGTEGSPTSNYGYTFGSGTRLTVV.